The 23 T cell receptor beta chains reported below all come from one sample, sequenced in a study of technical replicates of blood from four donors. The method was immunoSEQ multiplex PCR; TCRdb's version includes in-frame clones alone and lacks a portion of them. The data contain 45,000 to 55,000 clones, 94% of them singletons. Sample: T cells isolated from PBMCs. These receptors originate from a human donor in good health.

The chain employs TRBV20-1 and TRBJ2-5; D remains ambiguous. Trimming took 2 bases from V and 4 from J, leaving 5 bases between them. The length of the CDR3 is 11 residues. CDR1 DFQATT and CDR2 SNEGSKA come from the germline V gene (reference sequence). The CDR3 sequence is CSARISETQYF. The CDR3 nucleotides read TGCAGTGCTAGAATCTCAGAGACCCAGTACTTC.

A word on this clone: Other DNA sequences in this specimen translate into the identical CDR3. This chain joins TRBV7-8 and TRBJ1-1; no reliable D call. Germline V lookup: CDR1 SGHVS, CDR2 FQNEAQ. Trimming took off 0 bases at V and 1 base at J, with 9 bases between the two ends. The CDR3 totals 15 residues. This CDR3 reads CASSLAATENTEAFF. Here the CDR3 DNA reads TGTGCCAGCAGCTTAGCCGCTACAGAGAACACTGAAGCTTTCTTT. Full variable domain (missing parts from reference TRBV7-8 and TRBJ1-1): GAGVSQSPRYKVAKRGQDVALRCDPISGHVSLFWYQQALGQGPEFLTYFQNEAQLDKSGLPSDRFFAERPEGSVSTLKIQRTQQEDSAVYLCASSLAATENTEAFFGQGTRLTVV.

The chain uses TRBV5-1 and TRBJ2-3; 13 bases fit TRBD2. Germline CDR1 is SGHRS and CDR2 is YFSETQ. V was clipped by 6 bases and J by 5 bases; unmatched bases: 3. The CDR3 contains 14 residues. The CDR3 protein is CASTGLAGEDTQYF. The CDR3 nucleotides read TGCGCCAGCACCGGACTAGCGGGAGAAGATACGCAGTATTTT.

V usage is TRBV5-1 and J usage is TRBJ2-5, with D possibly being TRBD1 (7 bases). Germline CDR1 is SGHRS and CDR2 is YFSETQ. V lost 3 bases, J lost 5 bases, and 17 bases lay in between. This CDR3 comprises 15 residues. The CDR3 region has the DNA TGCGCCAGCAGCTCGGTGGAGGGGGCGCAGGAGACCCAGTACTTC. This encodes CASSSVEGAQETQYF.

This sequence joins TRBV6-5 and TRBJ2-7; TRBD2 matches at 9 bases. The junction had 10 bases not matched to a gene; V was cut back by 0 bases and J by 7 bases. This CDR3 is 16 amino acids long. The germline gives CDR1 MNHEY, CDR2 SVGAGI. The CDR3 nucleotides read TGTGCCAGCAGTTACTCAATCGGCGGGGGGGCCGTAGAGCAGTACTTC. It is translated as CASSYSIGGGAVEQYF.

The chain carries TRBV5-1 and TRBJ2-7; D is perhaps TRBD1 (6 bases). V lost 3 bases to trimming and J lost 4 bases, with 23 bases between them. The CDR3 has 17 residues. Germline V CDR1 and CDR2: SGHRS, YFSETQ. CDR3 DNA sequence: TGCGCCAGCAGCTCGGGATACGGACAGAAAAATACTTACGAGCAGTACTTC. Translation gives CASSSGYGQKNTYEQYF.

V gene TRBV9 combines with J gene TRBJ2-1; 8 bases line up with TRBD2. The CDR3 is made up of 21 amino acids. CDR1 SGDLS and CDR2 YYNGEE come from the germline V gene. The V gene end was trimmed by 0 bases and the J gene end by 0 bases; junction bases not matched to a gene: 17. The CDR3 nucleotides are TGTGCCAGCAGCGTAGCCCCAAGCAGTGCGCCAGGGACTAGCTCCTACAATGAGCAGTTCTTC. It yields the protein CASSVAPSSAPGTSSYNEQFF.

This CDR3 reads CASSLRGGAGYEQYF. Here the CDR3 DNA reads TGCGCCAGCAGCTTGAGAGGGGGTGCCGGATACGAGCAGTACTTC. The rearrangement joins TRBV5-1 to TRBJ2-7; weak D call: TRBD1 (6 bases). V was pared by 1 base and J by 4 bases, with 15 bases between. The CDR3 sequence is 15 residues long. Germline V CDR1 and CDR2: SGHRS, YFSETQ.

The chain carries TRBV20-1 and TRBJ2-2; tentatively, D is TRBD1 (5 bases). The V end was cut by 3 bases, the J end by 9 bases, with 8 bases between. This CDR3 has 11 amino acids. CDR1 and CDR2 (germline): DFQATT, SNEGSKA (reference sequence). The CDR3 bases are TGCAGTGCTAGGCAGGGTAGGGAGCTGTTTTTT. This sequence encodes CSARQGRELFF.

The J gene is TRBJ1-5, the V gene TRBV10-3; D ambiguous. The germline CDR1 and CDR2 sequences are ENHRY and SYGVKD. Between the trimmed V and J ends, which lost 4 bases and 3 bases, there was a span of 10 bases. The CDR3 loop spans 14 amino acids. CDR3 protein: CAISGRDTNQPQHF. CDR3 coding DNA: TGTGCCATCAGTGGGCGAGACACCAATCAGCCCCAGCATTTT.

The chain joins TRBV11-2 to TRBJ2-7; D perhaps matches TRBD1 (5 bases). The CDR3 spans 13 residues. Germline V gene data show CDR1 as SGHAT and CDR2 as FQNNGV. Trimming took off 4 bases at V and 0 bases at J, with 7 bases between the two ends. CDR3 nucleotide sequence: TGTGCCAGCAGCTCAGGGATCTCCTACGAGCAGTACTTC. Its protein is CASSSGISYEQYF.

This chain joins TRBV18 and TRBJ2-1; maybe TRBD1 (6 bases). V dropped 0 bases and J dropped 4 bases, with 10 bases sitting between them. Germline V gives CDR1 KGHSH, CDR2 LQKENI. The CDR3 has 15 amino acids. Here the CDR3 reads CASSPPSTGYNEQFF. The CDR3 region has the DNA TGTGCCAGCTCACCACCGTCGACAGGTTACAATGAGCAGTTCTTC.

This chain joins TRBV12-5 and TRBJ1-1, with TRBD1 matching 7 bases. Germline values: CDR1 LGHNT, CDR2 FRNRAP. V trimming: 5 bases; J trimming: 5 bases; junction bases outside the gene matches: 5. The CDR3 is made up of 13 amino acids. Here the CDR3 reads CASGPTGVTEAFF. The CDR3 region has the DNA TGTGCTAGTGGTCCTACAGGGGTTACTGAAGCTTTCTTT.

The sample holds one count of this clone. The chain links TRBV6-5 to TRBJ1-2; 8 nucleotides match TRBD1. Germline loops: CDR1 MNHEY, CDR2 SVGAGI. The CDR3 length is 15 residues. V dropped 2 bases and J dropped 8; count of bases not matched to a gene: 10. This CDR3 reads CASSYGLQGAGGYTF. CDR3 coding DNA: TGTGCCAGCAGTTACGGACTTCAGGGGGCAGGAGGCTACACCTTC.

This rearrangement joins TRBV18 to TRBJ1-2; 8 bases fit TRBD1. V was pared by 6 bases and J by 10 bases, with 13 bases of the junction left unmatched. Germline loops: CDR1 KGHSH, CDR2 LQKENI. CDR3 size: 14 residues. CDR3 sequence: CASSPGSGTGAYTF. In DNA, the CDR3 is TGTGCCAGCTCGCCGGGTTCCGGGACAGGAGCCTACACCTTC.

This chain joins TRBV7-9 and TRBJ2-1; 15 bases match TRBD2. V shed 5 bases and J 5 bases; nucleotides not matched to a gene: 4. The CDR3 is 16 residues long. Germline V gene sequence: CDR1 SEHNR, CDR2 FQNEAQ (reference sequence). CDR3: CASSAGTSGGNNEQFF. The CDR3 region has the DNA TGTGCCAGCAGCGCCGGGACTAGCGGGGGGAACAATGAGCAGTTCTTC.

The sample holds one count of this clone. The V gene is TRBV28, the J gene TRBJ1-2, with D perhaps matching TRBD1 (6 bases). Germline CDR1 and CDR2: MDHEN and SYDVKM. The CDR3 is 16 residues long. V lost 2 bases and J lost 6, with 19 bases in between. CDR3 bases: TGTGCCAGCAGTTTAATTGAGGCAGGGGATCTGCATGGCTACACCTTC. Encoded protein: CASSLIEAGDLHGYTF.

This chain joins TRBV10-3 and TRBJ1-1; TRBD1 matches at 7 bases. Germline CDR1 reads ENHRY; CDR2 reads SYGVKD. CDR3 length: 14 amino acids. Trimming removed 6 bases from V and 2 bases from J; junction bases left unmatched: 6. The CDR3 here is CAIRGGQANTEAFF. CDR3 in DNA: TGTGCCATCAGGGGAGGACAGGCAAACACTGAAGCTTTCTTT.

V gene TRBV7-9 combines with J gene TRBJ1-1; D is uncertain. Germline assignment: CDR1 SEHNR and CDR2 FQNEAQ (reference sequence). This CDR3 spans 15 amino acids. V shed 5 bases and J shed 3 bases, with 16 bases lying between them. The CDR3 DNA is TGTGCCAGCAGCCATCCGGCAGGAAGTCACACTGAAGCTTTCTTT. Encoded protein: CASSHPAGSHTEAFF.

As DNA, the CDR3 is TGCGCCAGCAGCCCACTTTCGGTCCTAGCGGGAGTTTTTAATGAGCAGTTCTTC. It encodes CASSPLSVLAGVFNEQFF. This rearrangement joins TRBV5-1 to TRBJ2-1, with TRBD2 matching over 10 bases. V trimming: 4 bases; J trimming: 7 bases; junction bases outside the gene matches: 17. This CDR3 region has 18 residues. Germline values: CDR1 SGHRS, CDR2 YFSETQ.

This clone appeared a single time. The chain employs TRBV18 and TRBJ2-3, with D perhaps TRBD2 (6 bases). Germline V lookup: CDR1 KGHSH, CDR2 LQKENI. V shed 0 bases and J shed 2 bases, with 15 bases lying between them. The CDR3 length is 17 residues. The CDR3 nucleotides are TGTGCCAGCTCACCACCGAGTGGAGGGACTGCCACAGATACGCAGTATTTT. Translating gives CASSPPSGGTATDTQYF.

This chain joins TRBV28 and TRBJ2-1, with TRBD2 matching over 7 bases. The CDR3 runs to 16 residues. Germline CDR1 and CDR2: MDHEN and SYDVKM. J was trimmed by 3 bases and V by 7 bases; bases with no gene match: 12. The CDR3 region is CASTERAGEGYNEQFF. In DNA, the CDR3 is TGTGCCAGCACAGAACGGGCGGGAGAGGGCTACAATGAGCAGTTCTTC.

This chain connects TRBV7-3 to TRBJ2-5, with 8 bases lining up with TRBD2. This CDR3 region has 15 residues. V gave up 4 bases and J gave up 4 bases; unmatched junction bases: 8. Per the germline V gene, CDR1 is SGHTA and CDR2 is FQGTGA. Here the CDR3 reads CASSSRGGSGETQYF. The CDR3 coding sequence is TGTGCCAGCAGCTCACGGGGGGGCTCAGGAGAGACCCAGTACTTC.